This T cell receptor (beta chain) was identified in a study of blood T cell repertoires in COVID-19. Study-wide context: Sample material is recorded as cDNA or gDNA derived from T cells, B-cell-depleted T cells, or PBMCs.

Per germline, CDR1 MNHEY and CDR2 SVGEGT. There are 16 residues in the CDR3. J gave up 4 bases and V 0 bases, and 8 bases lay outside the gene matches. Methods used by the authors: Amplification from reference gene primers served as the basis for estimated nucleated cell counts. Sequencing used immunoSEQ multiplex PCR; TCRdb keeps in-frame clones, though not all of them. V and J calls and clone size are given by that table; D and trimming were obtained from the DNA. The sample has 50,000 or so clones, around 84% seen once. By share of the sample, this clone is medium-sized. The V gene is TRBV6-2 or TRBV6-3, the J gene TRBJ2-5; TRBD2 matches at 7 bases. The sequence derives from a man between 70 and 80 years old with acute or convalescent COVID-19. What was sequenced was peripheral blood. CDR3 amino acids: CASSYSIASGAETQYF. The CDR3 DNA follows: TGTGCCAGCAGTTACTCGATTGCTAGCGGCGCAGAGACCCAGTACTTC.